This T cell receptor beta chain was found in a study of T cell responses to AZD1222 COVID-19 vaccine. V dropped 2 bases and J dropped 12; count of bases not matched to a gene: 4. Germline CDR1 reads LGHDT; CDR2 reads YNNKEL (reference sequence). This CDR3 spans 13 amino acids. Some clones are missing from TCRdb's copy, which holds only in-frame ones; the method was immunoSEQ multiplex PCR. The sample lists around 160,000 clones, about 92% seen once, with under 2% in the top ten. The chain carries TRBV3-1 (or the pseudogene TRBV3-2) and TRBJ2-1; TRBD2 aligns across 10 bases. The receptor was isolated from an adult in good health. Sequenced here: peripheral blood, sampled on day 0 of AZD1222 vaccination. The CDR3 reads CASSQILAGVQFF. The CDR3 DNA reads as TGTGCCAGCAGCCAAATCCTAGCGGGGGTGCAGTTCTTC.